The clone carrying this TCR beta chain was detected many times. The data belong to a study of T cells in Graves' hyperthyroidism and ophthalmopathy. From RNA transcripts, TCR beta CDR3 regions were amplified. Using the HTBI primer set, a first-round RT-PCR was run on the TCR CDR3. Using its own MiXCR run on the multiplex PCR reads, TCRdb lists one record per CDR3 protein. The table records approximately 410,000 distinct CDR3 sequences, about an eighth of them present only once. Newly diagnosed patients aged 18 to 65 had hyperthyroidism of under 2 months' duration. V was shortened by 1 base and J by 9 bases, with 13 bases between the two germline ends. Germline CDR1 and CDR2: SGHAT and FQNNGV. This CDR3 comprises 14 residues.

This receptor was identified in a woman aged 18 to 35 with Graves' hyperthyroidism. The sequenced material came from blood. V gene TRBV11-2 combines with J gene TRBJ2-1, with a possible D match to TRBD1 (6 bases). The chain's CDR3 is CASSLVQGRIEQFF. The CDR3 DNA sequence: TGTGCCAGCAGCTTAGTACAGGGTCGGATTGAGCAGTTCTTC.